A single sample gave rise to the 21 T cell receptor beta chains below, sequenced in a study of chemoradiotherapy in HPV16-positive cancers. The method was immunoSEQ multiplex PCR; TCRdb's version includes in-frame clones alone and lacks a portion of them. Here the sample spans around 950 clones, 90% being singletons. This material consisted of tumor tissue, taken from a patient who underwent chemoradiotherapy. The receptors come from a human donor with HPV-associated anogenital cancer.

This chain joins TRBV18 and TRBJ1-1; the D gene is possibly TRBD1 (6 bases). CDR1 is KGHSH and CDR2 is LQKENI in the germline V gene. V was pared by 1 base and J by 1 base, with 10 bases between. CDR3 size: 15 residues. DNA for the CDR3: TGTGCCAGCTCACCACTACGGACAGCGAACACTGAAGCTTTCTTT. Residues: CASSPLRTANTEAFF.

This chain links TRBV19 with TRBJ1-2; D unclear. This CDR3 is built from 13 residues. V was shortened by 5 bases and J by 4 bases, with 11 bases between the two germline ends. The germline V gene encodes CDR1 LNHDA and CDR2 SQIVND (reference sequence). The CDR3, as DNA: TGTGCCAGTAGTGTCCGGGCCTTCTATGGCTACACCTTC. Its protein product is CASSVRAFYGYTF.

This clone appeared once. V usage is TRBV7-2 and J usage is TRBJ1-6; 9 bases align to TRBD1. Germline CDR1 SGHTA, CDR2 FQGNSA. CDR3 length equals 15 residues. Unmatched junction bases numbered 9, after V lost 6 bases and J lost 9 bases. The DNA for the CDR3 is TGTGCCAGCAGACCCACACAGGGGGCGGTTTCACCCCTCCACTTT. Protein product: CASRPTQGAVSPLHF.

This clone was seen a single time. A junction end diverges from the germline sequence, so it may reflect a read error. The rearrangement joins TRBV10-3 to TRBJ2-7; 8 bases map to TRBD1. Per germline, CDR1 ENHRY and CDR2 SYGVKD. The CDR3 has 15 amino acids. Here the CDR3 reads CTISEPGQGGYEQYF. The CDR3 nucleotides are TGTACCATCAGTGAGCCCGGACAGGGTGGCTACGAGCAGTACTTC.

The chain has TRBV20-1 and TRBJ1-4; D might be TRBD1 (6 bases). V lost 6 bases to trimming and J lost 6 bases, with 8 bases between them. The CDR3 sequence is 11 residues long. In germline, CDR1 is DFQATT, CDR2 SNEGSKA (reference sequence). The CDR3 is CSAWTDEKLFF. The CDR3 DNA is TGCAGTGCATGGACAGATGAAAAACTGTTTTTT.

The V and J genes are TRBV5-1 and TRBJ1-1; TRBD1 matches 8 bases. Per the germline V gene, CDR1 is SGHRS and CDR2 is YFSETQ. The CDR3 is 15 amino acids. Trimming at V came to 0 bases and at J to 2 bases, leaving 3 bases not matched to a gene. The CDR3 loop reads CASSLGQGANTEAFF. DNA for the CDR3: TGCGCCAGCAGCTTGGGTCAGGGGGCAAACACTGAAGCTTTCTTT.

This rearrangement joins TRBV27 to TRBJ2-7; 7 bases align to TRBD1. Trimming cost V 5 bases and J 7 bases; bases outside gene matches: 8. CDR3 length: 13 amino acids. Looked up from germline, CDR1 is MNHEY and CDR2 is SMNVEV (reference sequence). The CDR3 is CASSVTTGREQYF. For the CDR3, the DNA is TGTGCCAGCAGTGTCACGACAGGGCGGGAGCAGTACTTC.

The J gene is TRBJ2-3, the V gene TRBV5-1, with 12 bases that match TRBD2. The length of the CDR3 is 16 residues. Germline V gene sequence: CDR1 SGHRS, CDR2 YFSETQ. The J segment lost 2 bases and the V segment lost 1 base, leaving 2 bases of the junction unmatched. The CDR3 DNA reads as TGCGCCAGCAGCTTGACTAGCGGGGGGAACACAGATACGCAGTATTTT. Translated, it gives CASSLTSGGNTDTQYF.

The gene calls are TRBV5-6 and TRBJ2-2; D gene uncertain. Germline CDR1 reads SGHDT; CDR2 reads YYEEEE. This CDR3 has 15 amino acids. Trimming removed 5 bases from V and 6 bases from J, with 17 bases in between. CDR3 loop: CASRLGSLGPGELFF. The CDR3 DNA follows: TGTGCCAGCAGACTCGGCTCCTTGGGCCCCGGGGAGCTGTTTTTT.

This clone occurred a few times. The genes are TRBV5-1 and TRBJ2-3; D remains ambiguous. Germline loops: CDR1 SGHRS, CDR2 YFSETQ. Trimming pared 2 bases from V and 4 bases from J, leaving 14 bases between. The CDR3 runs 15 residues. The chain's CDR3 is CASSFHPAPADTQYF. In nucleotides, the CDR3 is TGCGCCAGCAGCTTCCATCCGGCCCCGGCAGATACGCAGTATTTT. Together with reference TRBV5-1 and TRBJ2-3, the CDR3 gives the full variable domain: KAGVTQTPRYLIKTRGQQVTLSCSPISGHRSVSWYQQTPGQGLQFLFEYFSETQRNKGNFPGRFSGRQFSNSRSEMNVSTLELGDSALYLCASSFHPAPADTQYFGPGTRLTVL.

V and J are TRBV21-1 and TRBJ1-1; the table's D call of TRBD1 was not tested on the DNA. TRBV21-1 represents a pseudogene. CDR3 length: 13 amino acids. The CDR3 here is CASLEGADTEAFF. The CDR3 DNA is TGTGCCAGCTTGGAGGGGGCGGACACTGAAGCTTTCTTT.

The chain has TRBV30 and TRBJ1-2; D ambiguous. V was shortened by 2 bases and J by 2 bases, with 12 bases between the two germline ends. CDR1 and CDR2 from the germline V gene are GTSNPN and SVGIG (reference sequence). The CDR3 has 14 residues. CDR3 protein: CAWSPGDANYGYTF. For the CDR3, the DNA is TGTGCCTGGAGTCCCGGGGATGCGAACTATGGCTACACCTTC.

The chain uses TRBV27 and TRBJ2-7; the D gene is possibly TRBD2 (6 bases). The CDR3 covers 15 residues. Between the trimmed V and J ends, which lost 5 bases and 6 bases, there was a span of 20 bases. Germline V lookup: CDR1 MNHEY, CDR2 SMNVEV (reference sequence). The CDR3 is CASSPYTGPGGEQYF. CDR3 DNA: TGTGCCAGCAGTCCATACACTGGTCCCGGGGGCGAGCAGTACTTC.

This clone was counted only a few times. J is TRBJ2-5 and V is TRBV11-1; D is possibly TRBD2 (5 bases). V lost 6 bases and J lost 2, with 19 bases in between. In germline, CDR1 is SGHAT, CDR2 FQDESV (reference sequence). The CDR3 has 16 amino acids. The CDR3 nucleotides read TGTGCCAGCAGTCTAGTCCGGGCGGGTTCGCAAGAGACCCAGTACTTC. This translates into CASSLVRAGSQETQYF.

This chain connects TRBV18 to TRBJ1-2, with TRBD1 matching 8 bases. The V and J ends lost 4 bases and 7 bases, in that order; junction bases with no gene match: 14. This CDR3 region has 16 residues. Germline V gives CDR1 KGHSH, CDR2 LQKENI. CDR3 coding DNA: TGTGCCAGCTCACGCGCCGGACAGGGTGAGGTTGGTGGCTACACCTTC. Translation gives CASSRAGQGEVGGYTF.

This clone was counted between two and nine times. V and J are TRBV7-6 and TRBJ2-7; perhaps TRBD2 as D (6 bases). Trimming cost V 7 bases and J 5 bases, with 18 bases left between them. The germline V gene has CDR1 SGHVS and CDR2 FNYEAQ. The length of the CDR3 is 14 residues. The CDR3 protein is CASIGGSPDHEQYF. The CDR3 DNA reads as TGTGCCAGCATTGGGGGGTCCCCGGACCACGAGCAGTACTTC.

This chain connects TRBV6-1 to TRBJ1-1; D is unresolved. Looked up from germline, CDR1 is MNHNS and CDR2 is SASEGT. The CDR3 extends over 15 amino acids. V was cut by 8 bases and J by 0 bases, with 16 bases left in between. CDR3 loop: CASRSRGSMNTEAFF. The CDR3 coding sequence is TGTGCCAGCCGGTCGAGAGGGAGCATGAACACTGAAGCTTTCTTT.

Only one count was recorded for this clone. J is TRBJ2-5 and V is TRBV9, with D possibly being TRBD2 (6 bases). The CDR3 has 15 residues. The germline V and J ends were trimmed by 4 bases and 2 bases, with 15 bases remaining between them. Germline V gene sequence: CDR1 SGDLS, CDR2 YYNGEE. The CDR3 reads CASSPRDGRQETQYF. Here the CDR3 DNA reads TGTGCCAGCAGCCCGAGGGACGGGAGACAAGAGACCCAGTACTTC.

The chain joins TRBV30 to TRBJ1-6; perhaps TRBD1 as D (5 bases). Trimming shortened V by 4 bases and J by 1 base, and 8 bases separated the two germline ends. The CDR3 sequence is 14 residues long. Germline CDR1 GTSNPN, CDR2 SVGIG (reference sequence). The CDR3 sequence is CAWKAGSYNSPLHF. DNA for the CDR3: TGTGCCTGGAAGGCAGGGTCCTATAATTCACCCCTCCACTTT.

The chain carries TRBV2 and TRBJ2-1; the match to TRBD2 covers 11 bases. J lost 6 bases, V lost 2 bases, and 3 bases had no gene match. CDR3 size: 15 residues. CDR1 is SNHLY, CDR2 FYNNEI, per germline. CDR3 sequence reads: CASSERGLAVNEQFF. CDR3 nucleotide sequence: TGTGCCAGCAGTGAAAGGGGACTAGCGGTCAATGAGCAGTTCTTC.

The chain uses TRBV5-1 and TRBJ2-7; D is perhaps TRBD2 (6 bases). The CDR3 covers 15 residues. Trimming left V 6 bases short and J 3 bases short, with 19 bases between. CDR1 and CDR2 (germline): SGHRS, YFSETQ. CDR3: CASTVTAGGGYEQYF. The CDR3 DNA is TGCGCCAGCACCGTGACGGCCGGGGGAGGCTACGAGCAGTACTTC. Looking up the rest from reference TRBV5-1 and TRBJ2-7 gives the full variable domain: KAGVTQTPRYLIKTRGQQVTLSCSPISGHRSVSWYQQTPGQGLQFLFEYFSETQRNKGNFPGRFSGRQFSNSRSEMNVSTLELGDSALYLCASTVTAGGGYEQYFGPGTRLTVT.